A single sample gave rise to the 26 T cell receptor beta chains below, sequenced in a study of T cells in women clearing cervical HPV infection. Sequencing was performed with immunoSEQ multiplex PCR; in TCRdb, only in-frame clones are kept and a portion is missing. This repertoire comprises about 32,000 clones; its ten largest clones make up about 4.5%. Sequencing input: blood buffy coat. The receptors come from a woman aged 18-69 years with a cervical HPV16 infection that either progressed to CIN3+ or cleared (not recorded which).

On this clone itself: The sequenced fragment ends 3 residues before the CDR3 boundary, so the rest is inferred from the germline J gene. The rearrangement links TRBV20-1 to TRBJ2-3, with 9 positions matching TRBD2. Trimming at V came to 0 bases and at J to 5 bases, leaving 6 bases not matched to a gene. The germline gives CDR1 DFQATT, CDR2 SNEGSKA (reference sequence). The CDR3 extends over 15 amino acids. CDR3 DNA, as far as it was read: TGCAGTGCTAGAGAGAACAGCGGGAGGAAAGATACG. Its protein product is CSARENSGRKDT. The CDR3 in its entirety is CSARENSGRKDTQYF.

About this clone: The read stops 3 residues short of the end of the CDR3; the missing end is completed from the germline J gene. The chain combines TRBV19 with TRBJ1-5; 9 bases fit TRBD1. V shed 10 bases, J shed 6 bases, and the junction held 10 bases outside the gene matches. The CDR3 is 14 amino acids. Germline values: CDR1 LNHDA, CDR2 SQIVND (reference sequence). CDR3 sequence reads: CATGGTGYVQPQHF. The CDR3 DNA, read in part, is TGTGCCACGGGGGGGACAGGGTATGTTCAGCCC.

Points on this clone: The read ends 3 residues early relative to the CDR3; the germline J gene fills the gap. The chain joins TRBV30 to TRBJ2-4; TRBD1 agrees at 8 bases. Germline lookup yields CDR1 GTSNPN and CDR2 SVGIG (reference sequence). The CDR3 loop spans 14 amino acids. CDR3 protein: CAWSVKTGAYGQYF. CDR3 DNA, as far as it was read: TGTGCCTGGAGTGTAAAGACAGGGGCCTATGGT.

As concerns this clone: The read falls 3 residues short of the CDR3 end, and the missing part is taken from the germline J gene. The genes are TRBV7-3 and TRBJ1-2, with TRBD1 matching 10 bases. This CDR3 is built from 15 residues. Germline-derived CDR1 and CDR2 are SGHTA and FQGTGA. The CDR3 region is CASSLGQGVYNDYTF. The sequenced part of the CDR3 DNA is TGTGCCAGCAGCTTAGGACAGGGGGTCTACAATGAC.

CDR3 region: CASSSRVIPTGELFF. The covered CDR3 bases are TGTGCCAGCAGCTCCAGGGTAATCCCCACCGGGGAG. The chain recombines TRBV7-8 with TRBJ2-2; D perhaps matches TRBD1 (5 bases). Read data end 3 residues before the CDR3 end; the end is taken from the germline J gene. Germline V gene sequence: CDR1 SGHVS, CDR2 FQNEAQ. V shed 4 bases and J shed 4 bases, with 13 bases lying between them. The CDR3 is made up of 15 amino acids.

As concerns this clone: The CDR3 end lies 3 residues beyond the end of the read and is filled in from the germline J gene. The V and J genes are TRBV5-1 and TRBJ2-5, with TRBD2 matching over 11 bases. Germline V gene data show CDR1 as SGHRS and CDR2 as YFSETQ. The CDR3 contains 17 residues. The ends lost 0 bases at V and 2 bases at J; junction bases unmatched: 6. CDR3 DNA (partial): TGCGCCAGCAGCTTGGGGCTAGCGGGGGGAGTACAAGAGACC. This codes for CASSLGLAGGVQET. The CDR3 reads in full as CASSLGLAGGVQETQYF.

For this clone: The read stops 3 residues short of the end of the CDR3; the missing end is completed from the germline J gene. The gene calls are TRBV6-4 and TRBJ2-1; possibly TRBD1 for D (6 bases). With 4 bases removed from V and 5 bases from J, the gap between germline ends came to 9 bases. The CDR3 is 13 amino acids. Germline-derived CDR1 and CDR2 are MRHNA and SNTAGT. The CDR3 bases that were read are TGTGCCAGCAGTGGGACAGCAAACAATGAG. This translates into CASSGTANNE. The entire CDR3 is CASSGTANNEQFF.

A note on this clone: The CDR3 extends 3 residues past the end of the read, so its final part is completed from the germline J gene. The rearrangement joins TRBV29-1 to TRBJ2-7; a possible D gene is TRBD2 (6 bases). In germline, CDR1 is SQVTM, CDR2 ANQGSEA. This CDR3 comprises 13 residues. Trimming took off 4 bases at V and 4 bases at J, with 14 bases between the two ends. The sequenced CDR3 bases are TGCAGCGTTGGTAGCGGAAGGGGATACGAG. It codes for CSVGSGRGYE. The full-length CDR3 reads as CSVGSGRGYEQYF.

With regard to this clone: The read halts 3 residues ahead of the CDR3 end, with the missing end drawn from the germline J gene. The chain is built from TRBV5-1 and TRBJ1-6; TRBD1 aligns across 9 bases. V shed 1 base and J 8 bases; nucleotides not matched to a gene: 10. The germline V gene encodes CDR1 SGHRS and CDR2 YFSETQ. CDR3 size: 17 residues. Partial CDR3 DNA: TGCGCCAGCAGCTTGCGTCCCGGGACAGGGTTTGATTCACCC. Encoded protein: CASSLRPGTGFDSP. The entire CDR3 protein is CASSLRPGTGFDSPLHF.

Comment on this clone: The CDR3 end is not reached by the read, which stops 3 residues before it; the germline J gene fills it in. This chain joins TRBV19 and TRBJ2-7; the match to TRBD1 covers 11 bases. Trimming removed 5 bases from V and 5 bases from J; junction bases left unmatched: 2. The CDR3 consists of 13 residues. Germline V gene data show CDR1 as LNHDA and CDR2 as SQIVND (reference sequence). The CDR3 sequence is CASSWDRGNEQYF. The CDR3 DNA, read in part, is TGTGCCAGTAGTTGGGACAGGGGGAACGAG.

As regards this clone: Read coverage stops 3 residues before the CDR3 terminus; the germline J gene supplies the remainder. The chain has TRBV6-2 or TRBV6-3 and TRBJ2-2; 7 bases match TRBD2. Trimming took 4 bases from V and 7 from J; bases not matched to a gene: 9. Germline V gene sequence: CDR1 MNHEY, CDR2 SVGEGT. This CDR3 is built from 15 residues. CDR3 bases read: TGTGCCAGCAGTTTATGGGACTATAAGGGCGGGGAG. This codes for CASSLWDYKGGE. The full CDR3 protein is CASSLWDYKGGELFF.

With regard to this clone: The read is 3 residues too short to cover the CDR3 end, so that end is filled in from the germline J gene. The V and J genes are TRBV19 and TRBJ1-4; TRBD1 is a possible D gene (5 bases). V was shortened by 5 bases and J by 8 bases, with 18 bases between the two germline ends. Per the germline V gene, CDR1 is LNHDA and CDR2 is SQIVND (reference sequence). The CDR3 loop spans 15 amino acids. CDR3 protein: CASSATTATREKLFF. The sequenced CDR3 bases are TGTGCCAGTAGTGCCACGACAGCCACGAGAGAAAAA.

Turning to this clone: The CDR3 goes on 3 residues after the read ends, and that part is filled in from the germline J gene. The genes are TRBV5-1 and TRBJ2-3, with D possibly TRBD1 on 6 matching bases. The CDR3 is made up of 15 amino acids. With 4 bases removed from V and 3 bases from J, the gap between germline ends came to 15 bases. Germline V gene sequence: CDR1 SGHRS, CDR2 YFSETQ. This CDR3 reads CASSPDRTRTDTQYF. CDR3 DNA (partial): TGCGCCAGCAGCCCGGACAGAACAAGGACAGATACG.

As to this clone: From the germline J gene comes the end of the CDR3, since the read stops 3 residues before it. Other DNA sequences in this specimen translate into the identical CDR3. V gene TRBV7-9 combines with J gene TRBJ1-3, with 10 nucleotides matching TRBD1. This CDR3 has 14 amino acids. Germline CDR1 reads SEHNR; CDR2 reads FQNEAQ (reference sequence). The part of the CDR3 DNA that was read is TGTGCCAGCAGCCTCGGGACAGGGGAAGCGGCC. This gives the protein CASSLGTGEAA. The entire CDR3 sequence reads CASSLGTGEAAIYF.

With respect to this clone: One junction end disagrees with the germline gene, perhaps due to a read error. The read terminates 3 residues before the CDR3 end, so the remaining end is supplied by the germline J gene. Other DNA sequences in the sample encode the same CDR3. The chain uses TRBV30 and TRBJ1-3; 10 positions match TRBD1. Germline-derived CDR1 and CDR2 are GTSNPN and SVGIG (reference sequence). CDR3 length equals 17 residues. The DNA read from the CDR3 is TGTGCCTGGACGGGGGGACAGGGGAGTCCCACTGGAAACACA. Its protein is CAWTGGQGSPTGNT. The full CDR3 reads CAWTGGQGSPTGNTIYF.

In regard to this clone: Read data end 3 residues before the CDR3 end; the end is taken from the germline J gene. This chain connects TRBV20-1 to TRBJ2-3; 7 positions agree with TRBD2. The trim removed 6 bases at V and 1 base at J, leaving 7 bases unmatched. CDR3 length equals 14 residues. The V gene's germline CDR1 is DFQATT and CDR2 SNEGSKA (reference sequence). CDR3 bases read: TGCAGTGCAACGGGGGGTACGGGCACAGATACG. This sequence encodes CSATGGTGTDT. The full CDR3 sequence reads CSATGGTGTDTQYF.

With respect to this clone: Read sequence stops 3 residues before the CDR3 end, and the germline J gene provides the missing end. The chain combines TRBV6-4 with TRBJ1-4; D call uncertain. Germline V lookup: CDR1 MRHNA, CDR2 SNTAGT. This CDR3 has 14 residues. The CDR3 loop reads CASSAGSYNSPLFF. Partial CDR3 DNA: TGTGCCAGCAGCGCGGGCTCCTATAATTCACCA.

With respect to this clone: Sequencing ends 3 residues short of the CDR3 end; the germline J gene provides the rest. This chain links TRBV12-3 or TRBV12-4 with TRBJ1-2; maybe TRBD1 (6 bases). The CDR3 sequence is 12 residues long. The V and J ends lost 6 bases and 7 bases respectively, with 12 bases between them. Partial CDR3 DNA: TGTGCCAGCAGCCTTGACAGGAGTGGC. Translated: CASSLDRSG. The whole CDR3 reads CASSLDRSGYTF.

CDR3 loop: CASSQVTLAGGTQYF. CDR3 DNA (partial): TGTGCCAGCAGCCAAGTCACCCTAGCGGGAGGTACG. The chain couples TRBV14 to TRBJ2-3; 11 nucleotides line up with TRBD2. The read stops 3 residues short of the end of the CDR3; the missing end is completed from the germline J gene. Germline-derived CDR1 and CDR2 are SGHDN and FVKESK. V lost 1 base, J lost 8 bases, and 5 bases stayed unmatched. The CDR3 has 15 residues.

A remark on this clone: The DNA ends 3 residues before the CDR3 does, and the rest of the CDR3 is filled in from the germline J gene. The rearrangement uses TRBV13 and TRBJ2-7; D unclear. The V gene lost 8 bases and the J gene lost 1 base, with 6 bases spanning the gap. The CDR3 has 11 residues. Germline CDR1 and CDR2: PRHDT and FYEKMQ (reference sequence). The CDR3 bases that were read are TGTGCCAGCGGGCCTTCCTACGAG. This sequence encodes CASGPSYE. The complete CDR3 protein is CASGPSYEQYF. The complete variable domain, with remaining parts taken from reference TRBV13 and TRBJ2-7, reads AAGVIQSPRHLIKEKRETATLKCYPIPRHDTVYWYQQGPGQDPQFLISFYEKMQSDKGSIPDRFSAQQFSDYHSELNMSSLELGDSALYFCASGPSYEQYFGPGTRLTVT.

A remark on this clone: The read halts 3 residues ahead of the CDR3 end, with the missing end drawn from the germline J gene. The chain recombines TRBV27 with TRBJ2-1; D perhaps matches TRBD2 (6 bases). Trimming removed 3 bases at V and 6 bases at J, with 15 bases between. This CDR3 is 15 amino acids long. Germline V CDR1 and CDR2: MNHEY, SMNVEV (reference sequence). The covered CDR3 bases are TGTGCCAGCAGTTTGGTCCTAGCGTCGGTCAATGAG. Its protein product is CASSLVLASVNE. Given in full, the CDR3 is CASSLVLASVNEQFF.

CDR3: CAWSTGEAWGQYF. The sequenced part of the CDR3 DNA is TGTGCCTGGAGTACAGGGGAGGCTTGGGGT. The V gene is TRBV30, the J gene TRBJ2-4; TRBD1 is a possible D gene (7 bases). The observed sequence ends 3 residues before the CDR3 terminus, with the missing tail filled in from the germline J gene. The germline V gene has CDR1 GTSNPN and CDR2 SVGIG (reference sequence). The CDR3 is 13 amino acids.

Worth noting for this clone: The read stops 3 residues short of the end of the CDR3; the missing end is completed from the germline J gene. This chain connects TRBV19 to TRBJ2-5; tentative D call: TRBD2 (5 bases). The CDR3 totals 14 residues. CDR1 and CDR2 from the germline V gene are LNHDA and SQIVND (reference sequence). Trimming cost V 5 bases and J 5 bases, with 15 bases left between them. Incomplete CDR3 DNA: TGTGCCAGTAGTCCCAACCCTCCGGGGGAGACC. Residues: CASSPNPPGET. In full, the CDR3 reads CASSPNPPGETQYF.

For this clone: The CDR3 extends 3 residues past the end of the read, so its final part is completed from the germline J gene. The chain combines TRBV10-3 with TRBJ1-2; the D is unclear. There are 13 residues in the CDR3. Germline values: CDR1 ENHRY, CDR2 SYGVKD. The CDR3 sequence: CAISESSGSGYTF. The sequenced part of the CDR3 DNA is TGTGCCATCAGTGAGTCTAGTGGTTCGGGC.

The sequenced part of the CDR3 DNA is TGTGCCAGCAGTTGGGACAGCGCCTACGAG. Encoded protein: CASSWDSAYE. The entire CDR3 sequence reads CASSWDSAYEQYF. V gene TRBV2 combines with J gene TRBJ2-7; TRBD1 matches at 7 bases. The DNA ends 3 residues before the CDR3 does, and the rest of the CDR3 is filled in from the germline J gene. The V segment lost 5 bases and the J segment 2 bases; nucleotides outside the gene matches: 3. Germline assignment: CDR1 SNHLY and CDR2 FYNNEI. The CDR3 is 13 amino acids.

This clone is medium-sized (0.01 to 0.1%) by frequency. The covered CDR3 bases are TGTGCCAGCTCACCTCAGACAGTCTACGAG. Protein: CASSPQTVYE. Given in full, the CDR3 is CASSPQTVYEQYF. The chain links TRBV18 to TRBJ2-7, with a tentative D call TRBD1 (5 bases). The CDR3 goes on 3 residues after the read ends, and that part is filled in from the germline J gene. Germline CDR1 KGHSH, CDR2 LQKENI. Trimming removed 3 bases at V and 3 bases at J, with 9 bases between. The CDR3 totals 13 residues.